The 3 T cell receptor beta chains below were found in one sample sequenced in a study of shared clonotypes between healthy human individuals (dated by TCRdb to about 2020). For the CD8 naive samples, CD45RO-negative cells were positively selected for CCR7, yielding a CD45RA+CCR7+ population from which TemRA cells were excluded. The library was built by means of the immunoSEQ multiplex PCR assay. Sourced from immuneACCESS, this table was stored by TCRdb with only in-frame sequences that have V and J called. A share of the clones is absent; for the studies checked, an unresolved V gene accounts for under half, and the remainder has no known explanation. Counted in this sample were roughly 2.1 million clones; 85% to 95% of them appeared once. The top ten clones comprise 1.5% to 2% of the sample. Input material: naive CD8+ T cells from PBMCs. The intended sense of this specimen's cell subset or site label: CD45RA+CCR7+. The source is a man between 18 and 35 years old in good health. Some clones in this sample may be carry-over from other donors' samples.

V and J are TRBV30 and TRBJ2-7; D unresolved. The CDR3 consists of 14 residues. Looked up from germline, CDR1 is GTSNPN and CDR2 is SVGIG (reference sequence). Trimming removed 4 bases at V and 0 bases at J, with 13 bases between. Here the CDR3 DNA reads TGTGCCTGGAACCCGGACCATGTCTCCTACGAGCAGTACTTC. Translating gives CAWNPDHVSYEQYF.

The V gene is TRBV19, the J gene TRBJ2-1; 7 bases are a match to TRBD2. Germline values: CDR1 LNHDA, CDR2 SQIVND (reference sequence). The CDR3 has 15 residues. The V and J ends lost 5 bases and 10 bases, in that order; junction bases with no gene match: 14. This CDR3 is CASSPYWSGTYEQFF. The CDR3 DNA reads as TGTGCCAGTAGTCCTTACTGGAGCGGGACCTACGAGCAGTTCTTC.

The V and J genes are TRBV25-1 and TRBJ2-1; unclear D gene. From germline, CDR1 is MGHDK and CDR2 SYGVNS. The length of the CDR3 is 12 residues. Trimming stripped 2 bases from V and 9 bases from J, with 8 bases between. This chain's CDR3 is CASSEVALEQFF. The CDR3 region has the DNA TGTGCCAGCAGTGAAGTAGCCCTTGAGCAGTTCTTC.